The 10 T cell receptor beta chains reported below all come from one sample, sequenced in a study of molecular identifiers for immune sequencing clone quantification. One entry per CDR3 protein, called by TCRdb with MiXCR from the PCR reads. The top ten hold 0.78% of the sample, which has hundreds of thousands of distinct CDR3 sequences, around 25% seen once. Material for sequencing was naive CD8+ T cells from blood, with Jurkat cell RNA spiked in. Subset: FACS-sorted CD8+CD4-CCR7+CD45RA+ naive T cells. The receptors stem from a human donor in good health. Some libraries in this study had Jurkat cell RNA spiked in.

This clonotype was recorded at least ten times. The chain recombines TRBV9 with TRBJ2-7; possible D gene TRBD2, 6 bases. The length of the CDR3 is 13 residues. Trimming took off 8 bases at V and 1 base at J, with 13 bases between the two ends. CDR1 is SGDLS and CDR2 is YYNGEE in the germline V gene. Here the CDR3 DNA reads TGTGCCAGTAGTGTTGGAGGGTCCTACGAGCAGTACTTC. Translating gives CASSVGGSYEQYF.

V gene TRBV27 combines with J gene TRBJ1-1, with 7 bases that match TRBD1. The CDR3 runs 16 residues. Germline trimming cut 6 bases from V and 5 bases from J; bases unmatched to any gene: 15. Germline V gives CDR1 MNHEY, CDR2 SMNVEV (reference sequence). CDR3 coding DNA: TGTGCCAGCAGGGCAGGGACAGCTGGAGGTTGGACTGAAGCTTTCTTT. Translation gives CASRAGTAGGWTEAFF.

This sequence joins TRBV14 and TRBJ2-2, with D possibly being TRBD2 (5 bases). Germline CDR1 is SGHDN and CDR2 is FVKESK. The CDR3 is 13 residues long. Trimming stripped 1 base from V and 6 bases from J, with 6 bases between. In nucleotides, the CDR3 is TGTGCCAGCAGCCAAGCGGGGTCCGGGGAGCTGTTTTTT. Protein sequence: CASSQAGSGELFF.

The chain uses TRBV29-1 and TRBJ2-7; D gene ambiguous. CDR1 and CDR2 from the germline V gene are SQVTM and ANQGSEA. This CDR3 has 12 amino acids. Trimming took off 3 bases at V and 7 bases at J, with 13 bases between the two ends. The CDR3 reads CSVERTGEEQYF. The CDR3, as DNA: TGCAGCGTTGAGAGGACCGGTGAGGAGCAGTACTTC.

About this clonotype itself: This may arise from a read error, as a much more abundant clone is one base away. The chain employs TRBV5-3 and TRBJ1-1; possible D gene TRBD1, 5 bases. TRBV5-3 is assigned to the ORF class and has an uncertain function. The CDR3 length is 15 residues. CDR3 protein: CASSLGPAGNTEALF. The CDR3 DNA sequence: TGTGCCAGCAGCTTGGGACCGGCGGGGAACACTGAAGCTCTCTTT.

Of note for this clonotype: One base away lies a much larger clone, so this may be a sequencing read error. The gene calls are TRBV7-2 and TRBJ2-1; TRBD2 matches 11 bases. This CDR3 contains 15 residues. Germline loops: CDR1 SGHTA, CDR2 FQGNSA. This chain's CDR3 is CARSSLAGGPDEQFF. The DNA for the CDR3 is TGTGCCCGCAGCTCATTAGCGGGGGGGCCCGATGAGCAGTTCTTC.

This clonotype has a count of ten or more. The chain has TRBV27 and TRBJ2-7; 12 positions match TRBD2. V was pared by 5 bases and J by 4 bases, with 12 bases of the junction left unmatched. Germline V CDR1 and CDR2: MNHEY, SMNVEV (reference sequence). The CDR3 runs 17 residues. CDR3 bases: TGTGCCAGCAGTCCCGGGGCTAGCGGGAGGGCACAATACGAGCAGTACTTC. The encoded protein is CASSPGASGRAQYEQYF.

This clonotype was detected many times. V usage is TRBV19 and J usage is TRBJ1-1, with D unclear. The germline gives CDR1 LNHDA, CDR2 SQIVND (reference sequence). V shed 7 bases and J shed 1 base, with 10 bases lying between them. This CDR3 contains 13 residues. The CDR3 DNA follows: TGTGCCAGTAACCTCGGCTCGAACACTGAAGCTTTCTTT. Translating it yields CASNLGSNTEAFF.

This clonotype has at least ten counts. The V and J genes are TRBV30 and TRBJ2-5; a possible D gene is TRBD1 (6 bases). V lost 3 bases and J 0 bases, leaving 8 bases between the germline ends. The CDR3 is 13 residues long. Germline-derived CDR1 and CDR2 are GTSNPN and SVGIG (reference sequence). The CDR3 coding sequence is TGTGCCTGGAGAACAGGGCACCAAGAGACCCAGTACTTC. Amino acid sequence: CAWRTGHQETQYF.

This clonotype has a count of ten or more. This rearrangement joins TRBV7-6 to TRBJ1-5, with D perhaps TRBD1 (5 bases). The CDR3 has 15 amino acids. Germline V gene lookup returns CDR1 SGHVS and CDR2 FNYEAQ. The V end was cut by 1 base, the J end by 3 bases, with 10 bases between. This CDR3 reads CASSLGWGYNQPQHF. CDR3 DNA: TGTGCCAGCAGCTTAGGGTGGGGCTACAATCAGCCCCAGCATTTT.